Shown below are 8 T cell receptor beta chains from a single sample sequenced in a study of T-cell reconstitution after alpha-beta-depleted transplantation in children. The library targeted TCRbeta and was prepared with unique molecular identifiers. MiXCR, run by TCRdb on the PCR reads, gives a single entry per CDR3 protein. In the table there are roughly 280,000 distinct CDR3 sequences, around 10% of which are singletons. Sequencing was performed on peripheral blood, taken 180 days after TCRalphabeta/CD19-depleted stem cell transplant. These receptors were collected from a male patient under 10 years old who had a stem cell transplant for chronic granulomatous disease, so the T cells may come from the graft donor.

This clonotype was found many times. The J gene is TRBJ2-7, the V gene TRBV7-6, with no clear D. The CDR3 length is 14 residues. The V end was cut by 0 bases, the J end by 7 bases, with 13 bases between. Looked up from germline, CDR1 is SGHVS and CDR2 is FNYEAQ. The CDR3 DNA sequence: TGTGCCAGCAGCTTAGCCTCAGATTTTGGAGAGCAGTACTTC. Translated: CASSLASDFGEQYF. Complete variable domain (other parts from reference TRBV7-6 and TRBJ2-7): GAGVSQSPRYKVTKRGQDVALRCDPISGHVSLYWYRQALGQGPEFLTYFNYEAQQDKSGLPNDRFSAERPEGSISTLTIQRTEQRDSAMYRCASSLASDFGEQYFGPGTRLTVT.

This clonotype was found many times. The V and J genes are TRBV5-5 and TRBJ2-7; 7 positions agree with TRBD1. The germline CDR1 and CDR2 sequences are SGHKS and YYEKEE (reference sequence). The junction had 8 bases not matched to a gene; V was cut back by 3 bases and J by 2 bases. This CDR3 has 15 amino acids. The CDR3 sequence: CASSSRQGLPYEQYF. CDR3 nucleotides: TGTGCCAGCAGCTCGAGACAGGGTCTACCCTACGAGCAGTACTTC.

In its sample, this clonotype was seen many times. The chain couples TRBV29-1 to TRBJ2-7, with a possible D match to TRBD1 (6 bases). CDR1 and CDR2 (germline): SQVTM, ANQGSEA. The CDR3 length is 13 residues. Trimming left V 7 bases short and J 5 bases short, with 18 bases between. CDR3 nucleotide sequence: TGCAGCGCCCTGGGCCAGGGGTTTAACGAGCAGTACTTC. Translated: CSALGQGFNEQYF.

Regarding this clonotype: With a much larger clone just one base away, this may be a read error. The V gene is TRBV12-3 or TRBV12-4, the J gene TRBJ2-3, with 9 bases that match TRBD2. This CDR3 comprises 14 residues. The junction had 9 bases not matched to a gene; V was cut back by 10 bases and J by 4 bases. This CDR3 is CATRTSVGSDTQYF. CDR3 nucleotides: TGTGCCACCAGGACTAGCGTGGGGTCAGATACGCAGTATTTT.

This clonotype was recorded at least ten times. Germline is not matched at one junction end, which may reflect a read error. The CDR3 is CASSLPQGAGNTIYF. In DNA form, the CDR3 reads TGTGCCAGCAGCTTACCACAGGGGGCTGGTAACACCATATATTTT. The chain joins TRBV7-9 to TRBJ1-3; 9 nucleotides match TRBD1. This CDR3 spans 15 amino acids. Germline CDR1 reads SEHNR; CDR2 reads FQNEAQ (reference sequence).

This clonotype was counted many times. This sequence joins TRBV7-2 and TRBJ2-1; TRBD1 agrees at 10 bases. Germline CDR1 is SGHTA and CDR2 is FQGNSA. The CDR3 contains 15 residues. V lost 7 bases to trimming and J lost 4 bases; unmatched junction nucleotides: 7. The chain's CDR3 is CASILRDRGYNEQFF. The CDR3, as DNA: TGTGCCAGCATCCTTAGGGACAGGGGATACAATGAGCAGTTCTTC.

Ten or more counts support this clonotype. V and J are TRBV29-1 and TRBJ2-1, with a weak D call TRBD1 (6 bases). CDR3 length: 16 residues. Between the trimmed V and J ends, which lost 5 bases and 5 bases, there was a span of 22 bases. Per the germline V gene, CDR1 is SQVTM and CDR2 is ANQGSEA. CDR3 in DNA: TGCAGCGTTCGGGGCGGGCCCCGGGACACGAACAATGAGCAGTTCTTC. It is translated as CSVRGGPRDTNNEQFF.

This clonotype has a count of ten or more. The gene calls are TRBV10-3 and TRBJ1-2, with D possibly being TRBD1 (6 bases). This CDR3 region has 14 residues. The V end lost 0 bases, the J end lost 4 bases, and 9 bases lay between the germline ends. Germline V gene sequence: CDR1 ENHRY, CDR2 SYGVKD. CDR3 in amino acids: CAISESGGGYGYTF. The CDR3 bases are TGTGCCATCAGTGAGTCCGGGGGCGGCTATGGCTACACCTTC.